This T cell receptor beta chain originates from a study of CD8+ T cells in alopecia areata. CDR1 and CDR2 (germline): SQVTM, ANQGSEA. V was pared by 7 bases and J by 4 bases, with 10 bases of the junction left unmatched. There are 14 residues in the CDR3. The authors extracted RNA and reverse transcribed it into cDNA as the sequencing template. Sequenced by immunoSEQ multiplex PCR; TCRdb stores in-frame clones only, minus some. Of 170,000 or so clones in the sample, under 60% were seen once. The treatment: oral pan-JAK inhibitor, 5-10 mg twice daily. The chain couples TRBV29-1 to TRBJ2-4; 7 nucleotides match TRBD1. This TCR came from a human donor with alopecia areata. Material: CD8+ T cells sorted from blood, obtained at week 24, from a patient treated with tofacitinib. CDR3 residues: CSAITGAQKNIQYF. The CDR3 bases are TGCAGCGCTATAACAGGGGCACAAAAAAACATTCAGTACTTC. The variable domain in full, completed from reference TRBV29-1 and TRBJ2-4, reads SAVISQKPSRDICQRGTSLTIQCQVDSQVTMMFWYRQQPGQSLTLIATANQGSEATYESGFVIDKFPISRPNLTFSTLTVSNMSPEDSSIYLCSAITGAQKNIQYFGAGTRLSVL.